The entry that follows covers one TCR beta chain sequence. Antigen unknown. The junction had 9 bases not matched to a gene; V was cut back by 6 bases and J by 9 bases. CDR1 MDHEN and CDR2 SYDVKM come from the germline V gene. This CDR3 is built from 13 residues. Generated by immunoSEQ multiplex PCR, the TCRdb table keeps only in-frame clones and is missing some. The sample has approximately 100,000 clones; just under 95% are singletons. The data originate from a study of T cell responses to AZD1222 COVID-19 vaccine. General study results and limits: The reported proportion of spike-specific TCRs targeting unmutated variant regions was nearly half. Donors, mostly white British, included more females; clonal diversity was possibly underestimated.

Sample: peripheral blood, taken on day 0 of AZD1222 vaccination. The V and J genes are TRBV28 and TRBJ2-7, with 9 nucleotides matching TRBD1. The sequence was obtained from an adult in good health. For the CDR3, the DNA is TGTGCCAGCAGGCTACAGGGGGCTTCGTGGCAGTACTTC. Its translation is CASRLQGASWQYF.